Sequencing of this TCR beta chain was carried out in a study of early T cells in non-severe SARS-CoV-2 infection. Attachment of unique molecular identifiers to individual cDNA molecules was performed. TCRdb processed the 5' RACE reads anew with MiXCR; each CDR3 protein has one entry. Of about 33,000 distinct CDR3 sequences detected, approximately 5.4% appear once; the ten largest clones hold roughly 13%. Only a few counts were recorded for this clonotype. The CDR3 length is 12 residues. Trimming left V 3 bases short and J 6 bases short, with 8 bases between. Germline CDR1 and CDR2: SGHTA and FQGNSA. The chain combines TRBV7-2 with TRBJ1-2; tentative D call: TRBD1 (6 bases). Sequenced: whole blood. The TCR was taken from an adult who was a healthcare worker with PCR-confirmed SARS-CoV-2 infection or an uninfected control (not recorded which). CDR3 sequence: CASSFRQDGYTF. The CDR3 DNA sequence: TGTGCCAGCAGCTTCCGACAGGATGGCTACACCTTC.